Listed below are T cell receptor beta chains from one sample, sequenced in a study of identical twins. TCRdb re-called the 5' RACE reads with MiXCR, one entry per CDR3 protein. The data contain 1.5 million or so distinct CDR3 sequences, about 32% of them singletons. Sequencing was performed on cord blood. Receptor source: a newborn girl in good health. CDR3s leave out the opening cysteine and the closing phenylalanine or tryptophan.

cdr3_length j_call v_call cdr3_aa
12 TRBJ1-2 TRBV20-1 SARDRTVDYGYT
11 TRBJ1-5 TRBV6-2/TRBV6-3 ASQLNSNQPQH
13 TRBJ1-2 TRBV7-9 ASRLLMGRNYGYT
13 TRBJ2-5 TRBV12-5 ASGLIPAGPETQY
10 TRBJ2-3 TRBV20-1 SPLGQGDTQY
12 TRBJ2-7 TRBV14 ASSQFQGAGEQY
14 TRBJ2-5 TRBV20-1 SARESPGTSKETQY
14 . TRBV7-2 ASGYSAGGMKNEQY
16 TRBJ1-5 TRBV6-2/TRBV6-3 ASRFLGQGGLSNQPQH
13 TRBJ1-1 TRBV13 ASSPRGQGATEAF
13 TRBJ2-6 TRBV10-3 AISDPGTGANVLT
14 . TRBV20-1 SASLVDRGRGYEQY
15 TRBJ2-6 TRBV5-1 ASSLVGGGAGANVLT
12 TRBJ1-1 TRBV20-1 SARDGKLNTEAF
13 TRBJ2-3 TRBV21-1 ASSNARRTTDTQY
13 TRBJ1-2 TRBV6-1 ASSTGGVVYYGYT
14 TRBJ2-7 TRBV28 ASSFPRASKAYEQY
11 TRBJ1-2 TRBV25-1 ASSDGGGYGYT
13 TRBJ2-3 TRBV5-5 ASSLVLAYTDTQY
16 TRBJ2-3 TRBV4-1 ASRRGQGGVTSTDTQY
13 TRBJ2-1 TRBV7-9 ASSLSGGPLNEQF
11 TRBJ2-1 TRBV13 ASSLVQTNEQF
11 TRBJ1-2 TRBV2 ASSVGTFYGYT
15 TRBJ2-3 TRBV5-1 ASSLVPQGTFTDTQY
10 TRBJ1-2 TRBV13 ASSFGDYGYT
17 . TRBV6-2/TRBV6-3 ASSYSIWKTGAGGYEQY
13 TRBJ1-5 TRBV7-9 ASSSSGQNYQPQH
13 TRBJ1-4 TRBV5-1 ASSLIWATNEKLF
13 TRBJ1-5 TRBV15 ATSREGLSNQPQH
14 TRBJ2-3 TRBV9 ASSVATSGRTDTQY
11 TRBJ1-5 TRBV20-1 SASEDGNQPQH
11 TRBJ2-5 TRBV2 ASRAGLAGTQY
12 TRBJ2-7 TRBV20-1 SARGDRGNYEQY
11 TRBJ2-5 TRBV6-6 ASSYLGAETQY
12 TRBJ1-1 TRBV4-1 ASSQSVWLGEAF
16 TRBJ2-7 TRBV2 ASSDKIGAREISYEQY
13 TRBJ1-1 TRBV2 ASSDWQGPNTEAF
12 TRBJ2-3 TRBV6-1 ASSGREGPRSQY
13 TRBJ2-1 TRBV7-3 ASSFRDRVDNEQF
13 TRBJ2-4 TRBV4-1 ASSPTSGGKNIQY
11 TRBJ1-5 TRBV4-2 ASSQEVQQPQH
14 TRBJ2-7 TRBV6-6 ASSYLASGSRDKQY
12 TRBJ1-1 TRBV20-1 SALYGPINTEAF
12 TRBJ2-7 TRBV20-1 SATLRRSPYEQY
12 TRBJ2-2 TRBV20-1 SADRGTLGGELF
11 TRBJ2-5 TRBV28 ASRGPGGNEQY
12 . TRBV7-9 ASSRVSALKTQY
11 TRBJ1-2 TRBV10-1 ASSEESHYGYT
12 TRBJ1-6 TRBV9 ASSVGQFNSPLH
11 TRBJ2-4 TRBV11-1 ASSPTATNIQY